This section outlines one T cell receptor (beta chain) sequence together with its context. Antigen specificity is unknown. This sample was taken from a study of T cell responses to AZD1222 COVID-19 vaccine. Whole-study results and caveats: Only 5 to 7 individuals given AZD1222 were seropositive at baseline.

Sequencing was performed with immunoSEQ multiplex PCR; in TCRdb, only in-frame clones are kept and a portion is missing. The sample consists of some 110,000 clones, 88% of them appearing once. Trimming removed 1 base from V and 8 bases from J; junction bases left unmatched: 8. This CDR3 is 15 amino acids long. In germline, CDR1 is MDHEN, CDR2 SYDVKM. The receptor was isolated from an adult who received the AZD1222 COVID-19 vaccine. The chain joins TRBV28 to TRBJ1-2, with TRBD1 identical over 9 bases. The sample in question was peripheral blood, obtained 28 days after the second AZD1222 dose. The CDR3 spells CASSLYQTGTGGYTF. The CDR3 DNA sequence: TGTGCCAGCAGTTTATACCAAACCGGGACAGGGGGCTACACCTTC.